These T cell receptor beta chains were read from a single sample in a study of cytomegalovirus exposure and HLA in healthy donors. Clones were read by immunoSEQ multiplex PCR, and TCRdb kept only the in-frame ones, dropping some. This table holds roughly 260,000 clones, almost 90% found once. Input material: PBMCs. These receptors were taken from a woman younger than 30 in good health and CMV-seronegative. Each CDR3 is given with its conserved first and last residue. Each record gives: V gene, clone size, J gene, D gene, CDR3 DNA, CDR3 protein. The D gene is left open where the match is weak. Where a row states a size, it is once, few, many or the class of an expanded clone; other rows omit it.

v_call: TRBV7-9
clone_size: .
j_call: TRBJ2-7
d_call: TRBD1
cdr3_nt: TGTGCCAGCAGCATGGGGACAGAATACCCCTACGAGCAGTACTTC
cdr3_aa: CASSMGTEYPYEQYF

v_call: TRBV11-2
clone_size: .
j_call: TRBJ2-7
d_call: TRBD1
cdr3_nt: TGTGCCAGCAGCACCAACAGGGGGCCCACGTGGTACGAGCAGTACTTC
cdr3_aa: CASSTNRGPTWYEQYF

v_call: TRBV2
clone_size: .
j_call: TRBJ2-7
d_call: .
cdr3_nt: TGTGCCAGCAGTGGGCCAGGGTTCTACGAGCAGTACTTC
cdr3_aa: CASSGPGFYEQYF

v_call: TRBV28
clone_size: .
j_call: TRBJ1-5
d_call: .
cdr3_nt: TGTGCCAGCAGTAAACAACCCCATCAGCCCCAGCATTTT
cdr3_aa: CASSKQPHQPQHF

v_call: TRBV6-5
clone_size: .
j_call: TRBJ2-7
d_call: .
cdr3_nt: TGTGCCAGCAGTTACTCGACGGGACACCTAACCTACGAGCAGTACTTC
cdr3_aa: CASSYSTGHLTYEQYF

v_call: TRBV2
clone_size: .
j_call: TRBJ1-2
d_call: TRBD1
cdr3_nt: TGTGCCAGCAGTGGACAGGGAAACTATGGCTACACCTTC
cdr3_aa: CASSGQGNYGYTF

v_call: TRBV9
clone_size: .
j_call: TRBJ2-3
d_call: .
cdr3_nt: TGTGCCAGCAGCGTAGTGTCTCTAGCGCCGACCACAGATACGCAGTATTTT
cdr3_aa: CASSVVSLAPTTDTQYF

v_call: TRBV6-5
clone_size: .
j_call: TRBJ2-7
d_call: TRBD1
cdr3_nt: TGTGCCAGCAACAACAGACAGGGGAGCGGATACGAGCAGTACTTC
cdr3_aa: CASNNRQGSGYEQYF

v_call: TRBV6-1
clone_size: .
j_call: TRBJ1-2
d_call: .
cdr3_nt: TGTGCCAGCAGTATACAGGGTTCTTCGAACTATGGCTACACCTTC
cdr3_aa: CASSIQGSSNYGYTF

v_call: TRBV6-5
clone_size: once
j_call: TRBJ1-3
d_call: .
cdr3_nt: TGTGCCAGCAGTTACTCGGGAGGGAGAGGAAACACCATATATTTT
cdr3_aa: CASSYSGGRGNTIYF

v_call: TRBV10-3
clone_size: .
j_call: TRBJ2-7
d_call: TRBD1
cdr3_nt: TGTGCCATCAGTGTCTACGGGACAGACGAATACGAGCAGTACTTC
cdr3_aa: CAISVYGTDEYEQYF

v_call: TRBV7-9
clone_size: .
j_call: TRBJ2-2
d_call: .
cdr3_nt: TGTGCCAGCAGCTTAGTGGGACAAATAACCGGGGAGCTGTTTTTT
cdr3_aa: CASSLVGQITGELFF

v_call: TRBV9
clone_size: .
j_call: TRBJ1-6
d_call: .
cdr3_nt: TGTGCCAGCAGCGTACGGGACAACTTAAATTCACCCCTCCACTTT
cdr3_aa: CASSVRDNLNSPLHF

v_call: TRBV4-3
clone_size: once
j_call: TRBJ1-4
d_call: .
cdr3_nt: TGCGCCAGCAGCCAAGATTGGCGGGAACGGGAAAAACTGTTTTTT
cdr3_aa: CASSQDWREREKLFF

v_call: TRBV6-6
clone_size: once
j_call: TRBJ2-1
d_call: TRBD2
cdr3_nt: TGTGCCAGCAGTTACGTAGCGGGGGGGCCGAATGAGCAGTTCTTC
cdr3_aa: CASSYVAGGPNEQFF

v_call: TRBV19
clone_size: .
j_call: TRBJ2-7
d_call: TRBD1
cdr3_nt: TGTGCCAGTAGCAACGACAGGGCCAGCGAGCAGTACTTC
cdr3_aa: CASSNDRASEQYF

v_call: TRBV7-8
clone_size: .
j_call: TRBJ1-6
d_call: .
cdr3_nt: TGTGCCAGCAGCTTAGCTTTGACCGGGATATCGGCCCTCCACTTT
cdr3_aa: CASSLALTGISALHF

v_call: TRBV10-2
clone_size: .
j_call: TRBJ2-3
d_call: .
cdr3_nt: TGCGCCAGCAACCCAGGGGAGGGGGGGGACCACCTTACGCAGTATTTT
cdr3_aa: CASNPGEGGDHLTQYF

v_call: TRBV4-1
clone_size: .
j_call: TRBJ2-1
d_call: TRBD2
cdr3_nt: TGCGCCAGCAGCCAACCAACTAGCGGGGGGGCACATGAGCAGTTCTTC
cdr3_aa: CASSQPTSGGAHEQFF

v_call: TRBV19
clone_size: .
j_call: TRBJ2-7
d_call: TRBD1
cdr3_nt: TGTGCCAGTATGGGGACAGGGGACTACGAGCAGTACTTC
cdr3_aa: CASMGTGDYEQYF

v_call: TRBV21-1
clone_size: .
j_call: TRBJ2-7
d_call: .
cdr3_nt: TGTGCCAGCAGCAAAGCAGTAGGGACAGGGGGCCCCCTCTCCTACGAGCAGTACTTC
cdr3_aa: CASSKAVGTGGPLSYEQYF

v_call: TRBV9
clone_size: .
j_call: TRBJ2-5
d_call: TRBD2
cdr3_nt: TGTGCCAGCAGCGCCTCCTCTTCGGGGGGGGCCTGGGAGACCCAGTACTTC
cdr3_aa: CASSASSSGGAWETQYF

v_call: TRBV28
clone_size: .
j_call: TRBJ2-2
d_call: .
cdr3_nt: TGTGCCAGCAGTTTAACAAAAACCGGGGAGCTGTTTTTT
cdr3_aa: CASSLTKTGELFF

v_call: TRBV6-4
clone_size: .
j_call: TRBJ1-1
d_call: .
cdr3_nt: TGTGCCAGCAAGGAGGGCCTCAACACTGAAGCTTTCTTT
cdr3_aa: CASKEGLNTEAFF

v_call: TRBV5-8
clone_size: once
j_call: TRBJ1-1
d_call: TRBD1
cdr3_nt: TGTGCCAGCAGCCAGGGACAGGGGTTGAACACTGAAGCTTTCTTT
cdr3_aa: CASSQGQGLNTEAFF

v_call: TRBV28
clone_size: .
j_call: TRBJ1-2
d_call: TRBD1
cdr3_nt: TGTGCCAGCAGCCCGGGACAGGGGTTAACCTATGGCTACACCTTC
cdr3_aa: CASSPGQGLTYGYTF

v_call: TRBV2
clone_size: .
j_call: TRBJ1-2
d_call: TRBD1
cdr3_nt: TGTGCCAGCAGTGAAGTTAAGACAGGGATCGGCTACACCTTC
cdr3_aa: CASSEVKTGIGYTF

v_call: TRBV5-1
clone_size: .
j_call: TRBJ2-2
d_call: .
cdr3_nt: TGCGCCAGCAGCTTGAGACAGGCGAACACCGGGGAGCTGTTTTTT
cdr3_aa: CASSLRQANTGELFF

v_call: TRBV9
clone_size: .
j_call: TRBJ2-1
d_call: TRBD2
cdr3_nt: TGTGCCAGCAGCGCCTTCGGGGGGGACAATGAGCAGTTCTTC
cdr3_aa: CASSAFGGDNEQFF

v_call: TRBV11-2
clone_size: .
j_call: TRBJ2-2
d_call: TRBD1
cdr3_nt: TGTGCCAGCAGCTCCCTGGGACAGGTGAACACCGGGGAGCTGTTTTTT
cdr3_aa: CASSSLGQVNTGELFF

v_call: TRBV7-9
clone_size: .
j_call: TRBJ1-3
d_call: .
cdr3_nt: TGTGCCAGCAGCTTAGTACCGGGTAACTCTGGAAACACCATATATTTT
cdr3_aa: CASSLVPGNSGNTIYF

v_call: TRBV30
clone_size: few
j_call: TRBJ1-2
d_call: .
cdr3_nt: TGTGCCTGGAGGGGGGGGATATACTATGGCTACACCTTC
cdr3_aa: CAWRGGIYYGYTF

v_call: TRBV18
clone_size: .
j_call: TRBJ2-1
d_call: TRBD1
cdr3_nt: TGTGCCAGCTCACCGCTTGCGGGACAGGTGGTTGCAAATGAGCAGTTCTTC
cdr3_aa: CASSPLAGQVVANEQFF

v_call: TRBV20-1
clone_size: .
j_call: TRBJ2-7
d_call: .
cdr3_nt: TGCAGTGCTAGAGACGGCTACGAGCAGTACTTC
cdr3_aa: CSARDGYEQYF

v_call: TRBV27
clone_size: .
j_call: TRBJ2-7
d_call: .
cdr3_nt: TGTGCCAGCAGTTTAGGCGGGTCCTACGAGCAGTACTTC
cdr3_aa: CASSLGGSYEQYF

v_call: TRBV9
clone_size: .
j_call: TRBJ2-5
d_call: TRBD2
cdr3_nt: TGTGCCAGCAGCAAGACTAGCGTCCCGAAAGAGACCCAGTACTTC
cdr3_aa: CASSKTSVPKETQYF

v_call: TRBV4-3
clone_size: .
j_call: TRBJ1-6
d_call: TRBD1
cdr3_nt: TGCGCCAGCAGCCAAAACTACGACAGGGTTTCACCCCTCCACTTT
cdr3_aa: CASSQNYDRVSPLHF

v_call: TRBV5-6
clone_size: .
j_call: TRBJ2-7
d_call: TRBD1
cdr3_nt: TGTGCCAGCAGCGGACAGGACAGGGGGCTTCTTCACGAGCAGTACTTC
cdr3_aa: CASSGQDRGLLHEQYF

v_call: TRBV25-1
clone_size: .
j_call: TRBJ2-3
d_call: .
cdr3_nt: TGTGCCAGCAGTGAATTGTTCGCGGATACGCAGTATTTT
cdr3_aa: CASSELFADTQYF

v_call: TRBV7-2
clone_size: .
j_call: TRBJ1-1
d_call: TRBD1
cdr3_nt: TGTGCCAGCAGCCGGGAGGGGGCTGCGATTGAAGCTTTCTTT
cdr3_aa: CASSREGAAIEAFF

v_call: TRBV30
clone_size: .
j_call: TRBJ1-5
d_call: .
cdr3_nt: TGTGCCTGGAGCCCAGGGATAAATCAGCCCCAGCATTTT
cdr3_aa: CAWSPGINQPQHF

v_call: TRBV6-5
clone_size: .
j_call: TRBJ2-5
d_call: TRBD2
cdr3_nt: TGTGCCACCGGACTAGATCAAGAGACCCAGTACTTC
cdr3_aa: CATGLDQETQYF

v_call: TRBV18
clone_size: .
j_call: TRBJ1-5
d_call: TRBD1
cdr3_nt: TGTGCCAGCTCACCACGCGCAGGGGGCGCAGATCAGCCCCAGCATTTT
cdr3_aa: CASSPRAGGADQPQHF

v_call: TRBV29-1
clone_size: .
j_call: TRBJ1-1
d_call: .
cdr3_nt: TGCAGCGTTGAGGACGACAGGTATGATCAGATGAACACTGAAGCTTTCTTT
cdr3_aa: CSVEDDRYDQMNTEAFF